Detailed here is one T cell receptor (beta chain). These data originate in a study of T-cell reconstitution after alpha-beta-depleted transplantation in children. As it was prepared, the TCRbeta library received unique molecular identifiers. TCRdb analysed the PCR reads with MiXCR anew, one entry per CDR3 protein. The repertoire holds roughly 400,000 distinct CDR3 sequences, with around 21% as singletons. This clonotype was obtained from a human donor who donated a stem cell graft to a child with acute myeloid leukemia. Sequenced material: PBMCs from the stem cell graft donor, taken from the stem cell graft.

The CDR3: CASSHLGVSSYNEQFF. CDR3 DNA: TGCGCCAGCAGCCATCTCGGCGTGAGCTCCTACAATGAGCAGTTCTTC. The rearrangement joins TRBV4-1 to TRBJ2-1, with D unclear. This CDR3 spans 16 amino acids. Germline loops: CDR1 MGHRA, CDR2 YSYEKL. With 3 bases removed from V and 0 bases from J, the gap between germline ends came to 12 bases.